The present entry profiles one T cell receptor beta chain with its context. This sample was taken from a study of blood T cell repertoires in COVID-19. Study in general: Samples taken during acute and convalescent COVID-19 were collected in the United States, Italy and Spain.

The length of the CDR3 is 15 residues. From germline, CDR1 is SGHRS and CDR2 YFSETQ. V was clipped by 4 bases and J by 8 bases; unmatched bases: 10. In the original processing: Cell counts per sample came from amplifying reference gene primers. Method: immunoSEQ multiplex PCR; TCRdb's copy keeps in-frame clones and lacks some. The V and J calls and clone size come from that table; D and trimming were worked out from the DNA. The table shows under 300,000 clones, with around 80% occurring only once. Cohorts were based on clinical histories the participants reported. Material for sequencing was PBMCs or T cells enriched from blood (not recorded which). This clonotype was obtained from a middle-aged man who had recovered from COVID-19. The chain has TRBV5-1 and TRBJ1-4, with TRBD1 matching over 8 bases. The CDR3 sequence: CASSATTGAEEKLFF. The CDR3 DNA follows: TGCGCCAGCAGCGCTACGACAGGGGCTGAAGAAAAACTGTTTTTT. The complete variable domain, with remaining parts taken from reference TRBV5-1 and TRBJ1-4, reads KAGVTQTPRYLIKTRGQQVTLSCSPISGHRSVSWYQQTPGQGLQFLFEYFSETQRNKGNFPGRFSGRQFSNSRSEMNVSTLELGDSALYLCASSATTGAEEKLFFGSGTQLSVL.